This paragraph reports one TCR beta chain. PCR used 60 Vbeta primers and 13 Jbeta primers. The assay was immunoSEQ multiplex PCR, and TCRdb's table has in-frame clones only and misses some. This sample yields 170,000 or so clones, of which over 70% are seen a single time; 3.1% belongs to the top ten. V lost 3 bases, J lost 7 bases, and 6 bases lay in between. CDR3 length: 10 residues. The germline CDR1 and CDR2 sequences are DFQATT and SNEGSKA (reference sequence). The data are from a study of cytomegalovirus exposure and HLA in healthy donors. The sample taken for sequencing was PBMCs. The rearrangement uses TRBV20-1 and TRBJ1-1; no firm D call. This TCR was sampled from a woman between 45 and 65 years old in good health and CMV-seropositive. CDR3 amino acids: CSARRHEAFF. As DNA, the CDR3 is TGCAGTGCTAGGCGGCATGAAGCTTTCTTT.